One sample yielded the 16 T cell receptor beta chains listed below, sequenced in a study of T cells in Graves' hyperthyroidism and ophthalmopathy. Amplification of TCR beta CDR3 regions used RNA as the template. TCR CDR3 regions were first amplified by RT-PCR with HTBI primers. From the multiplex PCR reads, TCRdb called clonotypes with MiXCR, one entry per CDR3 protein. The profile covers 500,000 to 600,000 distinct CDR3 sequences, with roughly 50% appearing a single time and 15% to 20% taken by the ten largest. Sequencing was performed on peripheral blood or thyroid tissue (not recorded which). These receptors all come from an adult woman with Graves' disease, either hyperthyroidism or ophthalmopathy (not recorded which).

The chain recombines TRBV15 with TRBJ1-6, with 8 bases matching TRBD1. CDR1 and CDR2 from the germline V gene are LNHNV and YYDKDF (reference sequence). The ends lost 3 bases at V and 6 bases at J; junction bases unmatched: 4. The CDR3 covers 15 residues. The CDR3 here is CATSSEDRANSPLHF. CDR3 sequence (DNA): TGTGCCACCAGCAGTGAGGACAGGGCTAATTCACCCCTCCACTTT. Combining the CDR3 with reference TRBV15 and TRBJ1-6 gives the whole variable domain DAMVIQNPRYQVTQFGKPVTLSCSQTLNHNVMYWYQQKSSQAPKLLFHYYDKDFNNEADTPDNFQSRRPNTSFCFLDIRSPGLGDTAMYLCATSSEDRANSPLHFGNGTRLTVT.

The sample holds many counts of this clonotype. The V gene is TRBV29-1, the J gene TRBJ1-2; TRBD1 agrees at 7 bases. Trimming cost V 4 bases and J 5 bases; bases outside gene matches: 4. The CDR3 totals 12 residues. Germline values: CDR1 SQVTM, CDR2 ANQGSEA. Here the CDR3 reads CSVGTGIYGYTF. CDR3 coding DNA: TGCAGCGTTGGGACAGGAATTTATGGCTACACCTTC.

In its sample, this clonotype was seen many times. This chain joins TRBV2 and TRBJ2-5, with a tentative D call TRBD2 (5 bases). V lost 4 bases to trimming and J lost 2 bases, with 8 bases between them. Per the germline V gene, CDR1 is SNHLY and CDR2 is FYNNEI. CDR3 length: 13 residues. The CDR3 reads CASSGAVQETQYF. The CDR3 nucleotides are TGTGCCAGCAGTGGAGCGGTACAAGAGACCCAGTACTTC.

This chain's CDR3 is CASSNGQGYGYAF. CDR3 sequence (DNA): TGTGCCAGCAGCAACGGACAGGGCTATGGCTACGCCTTC. This chain connects TRBV21-1 to TRBJ1-2; the DNA was not used to check the table's D call, TRBD1. TRBV21-1 is flagged as a pseudogene. The CDR3 is made up of 13 amino acids.

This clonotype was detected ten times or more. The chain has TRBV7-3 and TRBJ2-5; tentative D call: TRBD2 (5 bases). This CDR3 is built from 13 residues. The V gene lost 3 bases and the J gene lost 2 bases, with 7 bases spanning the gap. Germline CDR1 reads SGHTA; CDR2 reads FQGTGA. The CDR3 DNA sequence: TGTGCCAGCAGCTTCACTAGGCAAGAGACCCAGTACTTC. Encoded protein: CASSFTRQETQYF.

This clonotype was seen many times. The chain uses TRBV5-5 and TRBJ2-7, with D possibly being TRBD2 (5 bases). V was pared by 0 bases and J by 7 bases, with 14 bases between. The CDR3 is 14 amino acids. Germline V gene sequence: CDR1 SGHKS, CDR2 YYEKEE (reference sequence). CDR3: CASSLEPRVWEQYF. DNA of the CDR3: TGTGCCAGCAGCTTGGAACCGAGGGTTTGGGAGCAGTACTTC. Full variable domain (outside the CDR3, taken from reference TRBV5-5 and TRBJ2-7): DAGVTQSPTHLIKTRGQQVTLRCSPISGHKSVSWYQQVLGQGPQFIFQYYEKEERGRGNFPDRFSARQFPNYSSELNVNALLLGDSALYLCASSLEPRVWEQYFGPGTRLTVT.

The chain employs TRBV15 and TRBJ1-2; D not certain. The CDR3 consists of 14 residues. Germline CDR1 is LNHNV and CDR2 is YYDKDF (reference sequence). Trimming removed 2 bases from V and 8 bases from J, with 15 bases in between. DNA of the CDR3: TGTGCCACCAGCAGAACATCACTCTCGGGGGGCTACACCTTC. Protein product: CATSRTSLSGGYTF.

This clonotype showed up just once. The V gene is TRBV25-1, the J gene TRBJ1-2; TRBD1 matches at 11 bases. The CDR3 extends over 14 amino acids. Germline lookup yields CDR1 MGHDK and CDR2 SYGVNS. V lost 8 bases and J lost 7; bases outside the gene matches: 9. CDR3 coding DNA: TGTGCCAGCCGAATACCCGGGACAGGGGGTGGCTACACCTTC. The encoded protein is CASRIPGTGGGYTF.

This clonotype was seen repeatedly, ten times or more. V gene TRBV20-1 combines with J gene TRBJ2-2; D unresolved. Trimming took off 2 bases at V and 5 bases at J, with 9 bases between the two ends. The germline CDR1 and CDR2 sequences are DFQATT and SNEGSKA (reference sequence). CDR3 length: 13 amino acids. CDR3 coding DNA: TGCAGTGCTAGAACACCCGCAACCGGGGAGCTGTTTTTT. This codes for CSARTPATGELFF.

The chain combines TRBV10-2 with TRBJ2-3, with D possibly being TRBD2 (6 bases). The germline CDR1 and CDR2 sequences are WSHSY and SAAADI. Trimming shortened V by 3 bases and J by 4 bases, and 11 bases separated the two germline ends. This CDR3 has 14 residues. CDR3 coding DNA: TGCGCCAGCAGTGACCTGGGACTCTCAGATACGCAGTATTTT. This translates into CASSDLGLSDTQYF.

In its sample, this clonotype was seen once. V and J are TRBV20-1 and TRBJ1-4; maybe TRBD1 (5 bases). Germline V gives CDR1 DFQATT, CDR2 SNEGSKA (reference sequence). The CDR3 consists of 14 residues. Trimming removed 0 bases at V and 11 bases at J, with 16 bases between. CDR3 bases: TGCAGTGCTAGAGATAGGGCTAGCGGGGCTAAACTGTTTTTT. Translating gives CSARDRASGAKLFF.

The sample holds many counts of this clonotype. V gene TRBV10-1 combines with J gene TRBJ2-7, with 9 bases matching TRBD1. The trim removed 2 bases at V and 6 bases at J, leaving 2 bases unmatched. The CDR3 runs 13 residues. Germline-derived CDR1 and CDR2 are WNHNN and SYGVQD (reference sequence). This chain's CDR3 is CASSEGQGIEQYF. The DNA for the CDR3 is TGCGCCAGCAGTGAGGGACAGGGGATCGAGCAGTACTTC.

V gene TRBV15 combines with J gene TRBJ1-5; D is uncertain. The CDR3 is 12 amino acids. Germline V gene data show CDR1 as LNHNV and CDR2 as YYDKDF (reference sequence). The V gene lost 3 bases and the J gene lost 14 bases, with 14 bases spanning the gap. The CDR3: CATSSLTTYEHF. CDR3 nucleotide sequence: TGTGCCACCAGCAGCCTAACAACCTACGAGCATTTT.

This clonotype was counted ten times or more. The CDR3 loop is CASAPRMNTEAFF. CDR3 DNA: TGTGCTAGTGCGCCGAGAATGAACACTGAAGCTTTCTTT. The chain combines TRBV12-5 with TRBJ1-1; D uncertain. The CDR3 is 13 amino acids. Trimming shortened V by 7 bases and J by 0 bases, and 9 bases separated the two germline ends. The germline CDR1 and CDR2 sequences are LGHNT and FRNRAP.

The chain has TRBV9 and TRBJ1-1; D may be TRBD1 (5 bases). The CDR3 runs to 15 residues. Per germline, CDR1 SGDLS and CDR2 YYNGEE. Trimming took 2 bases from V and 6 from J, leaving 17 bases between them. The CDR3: CASSVTGGLGSEAFF. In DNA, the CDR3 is TGTGCCAGCAGCGTTACCGGGGGGTTAGGCTCTGAAGCTTTCTTT.

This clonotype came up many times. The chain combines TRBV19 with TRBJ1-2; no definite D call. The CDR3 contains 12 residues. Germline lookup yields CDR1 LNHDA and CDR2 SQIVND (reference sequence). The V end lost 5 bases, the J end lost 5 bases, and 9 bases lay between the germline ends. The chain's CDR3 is CASSPTPYGYTF. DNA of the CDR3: TGTGCCAGTAGTCCCACTCCTTATGGCTACACCTTC.